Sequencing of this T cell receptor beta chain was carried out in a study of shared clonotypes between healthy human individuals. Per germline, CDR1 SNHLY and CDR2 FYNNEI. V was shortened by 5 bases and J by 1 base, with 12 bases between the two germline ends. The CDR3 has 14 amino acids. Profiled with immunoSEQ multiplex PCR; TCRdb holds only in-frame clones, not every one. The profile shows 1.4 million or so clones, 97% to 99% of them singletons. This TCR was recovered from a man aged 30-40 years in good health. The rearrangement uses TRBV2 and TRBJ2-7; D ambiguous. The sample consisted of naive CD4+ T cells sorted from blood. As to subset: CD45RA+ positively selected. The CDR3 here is CASSPGPKSYEQYF. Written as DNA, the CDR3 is TGTGCCAGCAGTCCTGGTCCGAAGTCCTACGAGCAGTACTTC.